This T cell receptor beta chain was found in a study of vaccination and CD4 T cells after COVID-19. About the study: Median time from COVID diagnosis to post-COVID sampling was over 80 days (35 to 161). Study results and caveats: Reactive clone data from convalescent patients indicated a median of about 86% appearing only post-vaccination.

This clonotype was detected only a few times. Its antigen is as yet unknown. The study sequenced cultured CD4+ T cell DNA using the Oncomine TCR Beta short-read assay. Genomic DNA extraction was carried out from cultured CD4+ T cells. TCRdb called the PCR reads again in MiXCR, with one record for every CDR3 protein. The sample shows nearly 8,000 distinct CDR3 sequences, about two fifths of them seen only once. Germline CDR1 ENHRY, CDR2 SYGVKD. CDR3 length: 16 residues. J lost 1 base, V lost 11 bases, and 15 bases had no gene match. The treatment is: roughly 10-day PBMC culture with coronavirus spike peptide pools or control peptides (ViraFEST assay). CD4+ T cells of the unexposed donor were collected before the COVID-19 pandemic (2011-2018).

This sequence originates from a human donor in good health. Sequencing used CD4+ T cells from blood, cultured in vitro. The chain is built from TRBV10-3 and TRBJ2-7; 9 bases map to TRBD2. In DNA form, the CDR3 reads TGTGCCGTCTTGGGGCTAGCGGGGAACCATTCCTACGAGCAGTACTTC. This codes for CAVLGLAGNHSYEQYF.